Listed below are T cell receptor beta chains from one sample, sequenced in a study of blood T cell repertoires in COVID-19. Assay: immunoSEQ multiplex PCR; the TCRdb copy retains only in-frame clones and omits some. The data hold tens of thousands of clones, with 70% to 90% observed a single time. Material: peripheral blood. The source of these receptors is a young man with acute or convalescent COVID-19. The CDR3 runs from the conserved cysteine through the conserved F or W. Each record gives: D gene, clone size, J gene, V gene, CDR3 protein, CDR3 DNA. A D gene is named only where the DNA matches it firmly. Some rows mark clone size as missing; the rest say once, few, many or name a class of expanded clone.

D gene: TRBD1; clone size: .; J gene: TRBJ1-1; V gene: TRBV7-8; CDR3 protein: CASSLAPRDSEAFF; CDR3 DNA: TGTGCCAGCAGCTTAGCCCCGAGGGACAGTGAAGCTTTCTTT
D gene: .; clone size: .; J gene: TRBJ1-5; V gene: TRBV5-1; CDR3 protein: CASSLISNQPQHF; CDR3 DNA: TGCGCCAGCAGTCTAATTAGCAATCAGCCCCAGCATTTT
D gene: .; clone size: .; J gene: TRBJ1-2; V gene: TRBV6-5; CDR3 protein: CASSPTGPYGYTF; CDR3 DNA: TGTGCCAGCAGTCCTACAGGCCCATATGGCTACACCTTC
D gene: .; clone size: .; J gene: TRBJ1-1; V gene: TRBV7-2; CDR3 protein: CASSLGRPNEAFF; CDR3 DNA: TGTGCCAGCAGCTTGGGGCGGCCTAATGAAGCTTTCTTT
D gene: .; clone size: .; J gene: TRBJ2-3; V gene: TRBV18; CDR3 protein: CASSPRQVGTDTQYF; CDR3 DNA: TGTGCCAGCTCACCCAGACAGGTTGGAACAGATACGCAGTATTTT
D gene: .; clone size: .; J gene: TRBJ2-2; V gene: TRBV5-4; CDR3 protein: CASSSKGPSGELFF; CDR3 DNA: TGTGCCAGCAGCTCAAAGGGGCCGTCCGGGGAGCTGTTTTTT
D gene: TRBD2; clone size: .; J gene: TRBJ2-2; V gene: TRBV4-1; CDR3 protein: CASRGLENTGELFF; CDR3 DNA: TGCGCCAGCAGAGGACTAGAGAACACCGGGGAGCTGTTTTTT
D gene: .; clone size: .; J gene: TRBJ1-1; V gene: TRBV4-1; CDR3 protein: CASSQDMAGMNTEAFF; CDR3 DNA: TGCGCCAGCAGCCAAGATATGGCCGGGATGAACACTGAAGCTTTCTTT
D gene: TRBD2; clone size: .; J gene: TRBJ2-7; V gene: TRBV7-2; CDR3 protein: CASSPPLAGVTYEQYF; CDR3 DNA: TGTGCCAGCAGCCCCCCGTTAGCGGGAGTGACCTACGAGCAGTACTTC
D gene: .; clone size: many; J gene: TRBJ2-7; V gene: TRBV14; CDR3 protein: CASSQGGYEQYF; CDR3 DNA: TGTGCCAGCAGCCAAGGCGGTTACGAGCAGTACTTC
D gene: .; clone size: .; J gene: TRBJ1-2; V gene: TRBV7-3; CDR3 protein: CASVRPGRRGINYGYTF; CDR3 DNA: TGTGCCAGTGTCCGCCCGGGACGGAGGGGAATTAACTATGGCTACACCTTC
D gene: .; clone size: few; J gene: TRBJ1-1; V gene: TRBV27; CDR3 protein: CASSVAGSGTEAFF; CDR3 DNA: TGTGCCAGCAGTGTCGCAGGGTCCGGGACTGAAGCTTTCTTT
D gene: TRBD1; clone size: .; J gene: TRBJ2-5; V gene: TRBV2; CDR3 protein: CASRPDRAVGTQYF; CDR3 DNA: TGTGCCAGCAGGCCGGACAGGGCCGTGGGGACCCAGTACTTC
D gene: TRBD1; clone size: once; J gene: TRBJ1-1; V gene: TRBV7-9; CDR3 protein: CASSPGQMNTEAFF; CDR3 DNA: TGTGCCAGCAGCCCGGGACAGATGAACACTGAAGCTTTCTTT
D gene: .; clone size: .; J gene: TRBJ1-2; V gene: TRBV6-2/TRBV6-3; CDR3 protein: CASSYGRGVNYGYTF; CDR3 DNA: TGTGCCAGCAGTTACGGTCGGGGGGTGAACTATGGCTACACCTTC
D gene: TRBD1; clone size: .; J gene: TRBJ1-2; V gene: TRBV3-1/TRBV3-2; CDR3 protein: CASSQARTGGGYGYTF; CDR3 DNA: TGTGCCAGCAGCCAAGCGAGGACAGGGGGAGGCTATGGCTACACCTTC
D gene: .; clone size: few; J gene: TRBJ1-2; V gene: TRBV6-2/TRBV6-3; CDR3 protein: CASSYSRGGVLYGYTF; CDR3 DNA: TGTGCCAGCAGTTACTCGAGAGGAGGGGTCCTCTATGGCTACACCTTC
D gene: TRBD2; clone size: .; J gene: TRBJ2-7; V gene: TRBV7-6; CDR3 protein: CASSLAGLAGGPPYEQYF; CDR3 DNA: TGTGCCAGCAGCTTAGCCGGGTTAGCGGGAGGGCCTCCCTACGAGCAGTACTTC
D gene: .; clone size: .; J gene: TRBJ1-3; V gene: TRBV12-3/TRBV12-4; CDR3 protein: CASRLQWNTIYF; CDR3 DNA: TGTGCCAGCCGATTACAGTGGAACACCATATATTTT
D gene: .; clone size: .; J gene: TRBJ2-4; V gene: TRBV4-3; CDR3 protein: CASSQDRVSNIQYF; CDR3 DNA: TGCGCCAGCAGCCAAGACAGGGTGTCGAACATTCAGTACTTC
D gene: .; clone size: .; J gene: TRBJ2-3; V gene: TRBV30; CDR3 protein: CAWSVRGSSTDTQYF; CDR3 DNA: TGTGCCTGGAGTGTACGAGGTAGCAGCACAGATACGCAGTATTTT
D gene: TRBD1; clone size: once; J gene: TRBJ1-4; V gene: TRBV5-4; CDR3 protein: CASSFGTGANEKLFF; CDR3 DNA: TGTGCCAGCAGCTTTGGGACAGGGGCTAATGAAAAACTGTTTTTT
D gene: .; clone size: .; J gene: TRBJ2-3; V gene: TRBV3-1/TRBV3-2; CDR3 protein: CASSPNSYTQYF; CDR3 DNA: TGTGCCAGCAGCCCTAACAGTTATACGCAGTATTTT
D gene: TRBD1; clone size: .; J gene: TRBJ2-5; V gene: TRBV7-9; CDR3 protein: CASSLGSTGGETQYF; CDR3 DNA: TGTGCCAGCAGCTTAGGTTCCACAGGGGGTGAGACCCAGTACTTC
D gene: .; clone size: .; J gene: TRBJ1-6; V gene: TRBV10-3; CDR3 protein: CAISGTAKSSYNSPLHF; CDR3 DNA: TGTGCCATCAGTGGGACAGCGAAGAGCTCCTATAATTCACCCCTCCACTTT
D gene: .; clone size: .; J gene: TRBJ1-3; V gene: TRBV19; CDR3 protein: CASRGDLNTIYF; CDR3 DNA: TGTGCCAGCCGGGGTGACTTAAACACCATATATTTT
D gene: TRBD1; clone size: .; J gene: TRBJ2-4; V gene: TRBV18; CDR3 protein: CASSPGRGRTKNIQYF; CDR3 DNA: TGTGCCAGCTCACCAGGCAGGGGGCGAACCAAAAACATTCAGTACTTC
D gene: .; clone size: .; J gene: TRBJ1-5; V gene: TRBV11-2; CDR3 protein: CASSLAGASNQPQHF; CDR3 DNA: TGTGCCAGCAGCTTAGCAGGGGCGAGCAATCAGCCCCAGCATTTT
D gene: TRBD2; clone size: .; J gene: TRBJ2-5; V gene: TRBV27; CDR3 protein: CASSLSTSVETQYF; CDR3 DNA: TGTGCCAGCAGTTTATCGACTAGCGTGGAGACCCAGTACTTC
D gene: .; clone size: once; J gene: TRBJ1-3; V gene: TRBV5-6; CDR3 protein: CASSLYRNSGNTIYF; CDR3 DNA: TGTGCCAGCAGCTTGTACAGGAACTCTGGAAACACCATATATTTT
D gene: TRBD1; clone size: .; J gene: TRBJ1-2; V gene: TRBV12-3/TRBV12-4; CDR3 protein: CASSPDRGGGYTF; CDR3 DNA: TGTGCCAGCAGTCCAGACAGGGGAGGGGGCTACACCTTC
D gene: TRBD2; clone size: .; J gene: TRBJ2-3; V gene: TRBV18; CDR3 protein: CASSQLAGGPRGNTDTQYF; CDR3 DNA: TGTGCCAGCTCGCAACTAGCGGGAGGGCCCAGGGGTAACACAGATACGCAGTATTTT
D gene: .; clone size: .; J gene: TRBJ1-5; V gene: TRBV6-1; CDR3 protein: CASSEWGQWNQPQHF; CDR3 DNA: TGTGCCAGCAGTGAATGGGGCCAGTGGAATCAGCCCCAGCATTTT